This T cell receptor beta chain was found in a study of CD4 T cells in relation to SARS-CoV-2 and coronaviruses. Overall study: No peptide or an HIV-1 Nef peptide pool served as negative control.

Repertoires were generated with immunoSEQ multiplex PCR, while TCRdb's copy carries only in-frame clones and drops some. The profile covers some 25,000 clones, with 75% to 80% appearing a single time and 18% taken by the ten largest. Germline CDR1 reads SGHRS; CDR2 reads YFSETQ. The CDR3 totals 15 residues. V lost 0 bases and J lost 6, with 15 bases in between. Before the COVID-19 pandemic, during about 2011-2019, CD4+ T cells were taken from unexposed donors. Isolation of CD4+ T cells took place after roughly nine days in culture. As cell numbers allowed, unexposed-donor CD4+ T cells faced SARS-CoV-2 S/N and four cold-coronavirus spikes. Comment on this clone: What it recognizes is unknown.

The TCR was taken from a human donor in good health. The sequenced material came from CD4+ T cells from PBMCs, cultured in vitro. This chain uses TRBV5-1 with TRBJ1-1; D is uncertain. The CDR3 coding sequence is TGCGCCAGCAGCTTGGGATCAGTCGGATCATCTGAAGCTTTCTTT. Its protein product is CASSLGSVGSSEAFF. The variable domain in full, completed from reference TRBV5-1 and TRBJ1-1, reads KAGVTQTPRYLIKTRGQQVTLSCSPISGHRSVSWYQQTPGQGLQFLFEYFSETQRNKGNFPGRFSGRQFSNSRSEMNVSTLELGDSALYLCASSLGSVGSSEAFFGQGTRLTVV.